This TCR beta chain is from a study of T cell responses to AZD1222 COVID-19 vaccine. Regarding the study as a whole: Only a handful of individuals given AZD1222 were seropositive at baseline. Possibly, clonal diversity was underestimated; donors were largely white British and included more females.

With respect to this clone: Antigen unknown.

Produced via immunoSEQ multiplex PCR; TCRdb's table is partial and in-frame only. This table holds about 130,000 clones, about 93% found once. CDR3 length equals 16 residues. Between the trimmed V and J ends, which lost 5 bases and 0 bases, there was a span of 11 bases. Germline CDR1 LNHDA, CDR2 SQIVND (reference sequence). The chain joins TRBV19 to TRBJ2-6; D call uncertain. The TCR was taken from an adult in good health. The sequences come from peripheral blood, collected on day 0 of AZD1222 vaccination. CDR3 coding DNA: TGTGCCAGTAGTTGGCGACCGAGCTCTGGGGCCAACGTCCTGACTTTC. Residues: CASSWRPSSGANVLTF.